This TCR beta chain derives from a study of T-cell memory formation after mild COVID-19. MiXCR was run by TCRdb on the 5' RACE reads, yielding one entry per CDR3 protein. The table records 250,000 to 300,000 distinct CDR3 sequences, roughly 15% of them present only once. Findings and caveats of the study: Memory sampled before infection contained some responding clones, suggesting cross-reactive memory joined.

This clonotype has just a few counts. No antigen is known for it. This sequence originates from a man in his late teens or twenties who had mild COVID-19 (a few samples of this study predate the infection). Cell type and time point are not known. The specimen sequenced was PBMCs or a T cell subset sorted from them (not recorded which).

The CDR3 reads CASSVPDYTEAFF. The CDR3, as DNA: TGCGCCAGCAGCGTCCCTGACTACACTGAAGCTTTCTTT. The chain carries TRBV5-1 and TRBJ1-1; D unresolved. This CDR3 has 13 amino acids. Germline-derived CDR1 and CDR2 are SGHRS and YFSETQ. Between the trimmed V and J ends, which lost 4 bases and 3 bases, there was a span of 10 bases.